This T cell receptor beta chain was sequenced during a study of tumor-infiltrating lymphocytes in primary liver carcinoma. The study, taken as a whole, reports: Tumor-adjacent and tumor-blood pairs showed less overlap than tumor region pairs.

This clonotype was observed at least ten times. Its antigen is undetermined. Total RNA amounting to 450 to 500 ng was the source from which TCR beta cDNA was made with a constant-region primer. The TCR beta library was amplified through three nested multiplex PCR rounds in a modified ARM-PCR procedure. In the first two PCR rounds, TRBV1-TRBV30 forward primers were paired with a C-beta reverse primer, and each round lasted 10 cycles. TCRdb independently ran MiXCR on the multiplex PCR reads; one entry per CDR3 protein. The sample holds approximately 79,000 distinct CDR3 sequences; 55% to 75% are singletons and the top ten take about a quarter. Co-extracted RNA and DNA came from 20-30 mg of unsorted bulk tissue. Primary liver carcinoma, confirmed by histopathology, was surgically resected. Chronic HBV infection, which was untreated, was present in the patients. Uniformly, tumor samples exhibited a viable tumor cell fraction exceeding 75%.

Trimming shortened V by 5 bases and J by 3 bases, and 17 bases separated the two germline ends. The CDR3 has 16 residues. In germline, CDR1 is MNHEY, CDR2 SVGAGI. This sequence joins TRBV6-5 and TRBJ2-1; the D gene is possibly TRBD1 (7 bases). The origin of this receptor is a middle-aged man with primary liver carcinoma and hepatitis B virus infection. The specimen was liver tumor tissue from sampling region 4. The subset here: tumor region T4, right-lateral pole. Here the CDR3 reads CASSPPGDSLYNEQFF. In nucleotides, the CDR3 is TGTGCCAGCAGTCCACCGGGGGACAGCCTCTACAATGAGCAGTTCTTC.